This TCR beta chain was captured by sequencing in a study of Graves' ophthalmopathy and Graves' hyperthyroidism. This clonotype appeared many times. The CDR3 runs 14 residues. Germline CDR1 reads SGHTA; CDR2 reads FQGTGA. The V segment lost 5 bases and the J segment 7 bases; nucleotides outside the gene matches: 9. Amplifying from RNA transcripts, the study obtained TCR beta CDR3 regions. First-round RT-PCR relied on HTBI primers, and a second-round multiplex PCR came next. MiXCR, applied by TCRdb to the multiplex PCR reads, yields one record per CDR3 protein. Of over 500,000 distinct CDR3 sequences in the sample, over 20% were seen once.

Sequencing was performed on peripheral blood. The receptor comes from a woman younger than 35 with stable Graves' hyperthyroidism. Some clones in this sample may be carry-over from other donors' samples. This chain connects TRBV7-3 to TRBJ2-5; 8 bases fit TRBD1. The CDR3 loop reads CASSTGQGSVTQYF. The CDR3, as DNA: TGTGCCAGCAGCACAGGACAGGGAAGTGTGACCCAGTACTTC. Drawing the rest from reference TRBV7-3 and TRBJ2-5, the complete variable domain is GAGVSQTPSNKVTEKGKYVELRCDPISGHTALYWYRQSLGQGPEFLIYFQGTGAADDSGLPNDRFFAVRPEGSVSTLKIQRTERGDSAVYLCASSTGQGSVTQYFGPGTRLLVL.